Reported below is one T cell receptor beta chain. Antigen unknown. Germline CDR1 reads MDHEN; CDR2 reads SYDVKM. Losses at the gene ends were 6 bases for V and 0 bases for J; bases not matched to a gene: 15. The CDR3 runs to 19 residues. The data stem from a study of Graves' ophthalmopathy and Graves' hyperthyroidism. The study's findings and limits: The model predicted ophthalmopathy progression with 60% to 71% sensitivity and 72.22% specificity.

Investigators amplified TCR beta CDR3 regions from RNA transcripts. Scientists carried out first-round RT-PCR using HTBI primers and then a second-round multiplex PCR. TCRdb used MiXCR to reprocess the multiplex PCR reads, holding one entry per CDR3 protein. The sample shows just over 600,000 distinct CDR3 sequences, 22% of them seen only once. Hyperthyroidism patients were newly diagnosed, ill under 2 months, and aged 18 to 65 years. The source material was peripheral blood. V gene TRBV28 combines with J gene TRBJ1-3; 9 bases are a match to TRBD1. This clonotype originated in a woman aged 18-30 years with stable Graves' hyperthyroidism. Some clones in this sample may be carry-over from other donors' samples. CDR3 bases: TGTGCCAGCAGCCAGGGACAGGGCTTCTGGGAACACTCTGGAAACACCATATATTTT. Protein: CASSQGQGFWEHSGNTIYF.